This T cell receptor beta chain was sequenced in a study of response to subunit inactivated influenza vaccine. Regarding the study as a whole: Authors proposed each seasonal influenza vaccination draws in few new T cells.

Using its own MiXCR run on the RT-PCR reads, TCRdb lists one record per CDR3 protein. The table has roughly 630,000 distinct CDR3 sequences, 12% to 15% seen once; the top ten hold less than 9%. This clonotype appeared a few times. The antigen is undetermined. The V and J ends lost 0 bases and 0 bases respectively, with 13 bases between them. Germline V CDR1 and CDR2: DFQATT, SNEGSKA (reference sequence). The CDR3 is 16 amino acids. The sequencing here drew on PBMCs from blood, taken approximately 15 days before vaccination. The chain employs TRBV20-1 and TRBJ2-3; perhaps TRBD1 as D (6 bases). The TCR was taken from a man aged 50 to 59 who received an inactivated influenza vaccine. CDR3 bases: TGCAGTGCTAGAGACCCGGGGACACATAGCACAGATACGCAGTATTTT. Protein sequence: CSARDPGTHSTDTQYF.